A single sample is the source of the 12 T cell receptor beta chains below, sequenced in a study of graft-versus-host responses after intestinal transplantation. Profiling relied on immunoSEQ multiplex PCR, and the TCRdb table lists in-frame clones only, not all of them. The sample includes some 25,000 clones, more than 85% of them seen just once. The specimen comprised PBMCs, sampled roughly 38 days after intestinal transplant. These receptors were taken from a human patient who received an intestinal transplant, so some T cells may come from the graft donor.

The V and J genes are TRBV27 and TRBJ2-1; a possible D gene is TRBD2 (6 bases). The CDR3 runs to 16 residues. The germline V and J ends were trimmed by 7 bases and 0 bases, with 16 bases remaining between them. The germline V gene encodes CDR1 MNHEY and CDR2 SMNVEV (reference sequence). The CDR3 DNA sequence: TGTGCCAGCACTCTGGAGGGTCCAAGCTCCTACAATGAGCAGTTCTTC. Its translation is CASTLEGPSSYNEQFF.

This clone was counted once. The chain employs TRBV27 and TRBJ2-7; 10 nucleotides align to TRBD2. The CDR3 spans 16 residues. Trimming at V came to 0 bases and at J to 5 bases, leaving 7 bases not matched to a gene. The germline CDR1 and CDR2 sequences are MNHEY and SMNVEV (reference sequence). This CDR3 is CASSLSRGLASHEQYF. CDR3 nucleotides: TGTGCCAGCAGTTTATCGCGGGGACTAGCGTCCCACGAGCAGTACTTC.

The chain couples TRBV9 to TRBJ1-1; TRBD1 matches 8 bases. Germline lookup yields CDR1 SGDLS and CDR2 YYNGEE. With 4 bases clipped from V and 4 bases from J, the junction kept 12 bases outside the gene matches. CDR3 length: 16 amino acids. CDR3 protein: CASSPRTGRVSTEAFF. The CDR3 coding sequence is TGTGCCAGCAGCCCTCGGACAGGGAGAGTTTCCACTGAAGCTTTCTTT.

The gene calls are TRBV5-3 and TRBJ2-1; perhaps TRBD2 as D (6 bases). TRBV5-3 is placed among ORFs of uncertain function. This CDR3 region has 13 residues. V shed 10 bases and J shed 8 bases, with 19 bases lying between them. CDR3 protein: CAPHRLVSDEQFF. CDR3 nucleotide sequence: TGTGCCCCGCATCGACTAGTTTCAGATGAGCAGTTCTTC.

This clone was picked up one time. The rearrangement joins TRBV2 to TRBJ2-3; D is uncertain. Trimming stripped 0 bases from V and 3 bases from J, with 7 bases between. There are 14 residues in the CDR3. Looked up from germline, CDR1 is SNHLY and CDR2 is FYNNEI. The CDR3 is CASSEARRTDTQYF. Written as DNA, the CDR3 is TGTGCCAGCAGTGAAGCTAGAAGGACAGATACGCAGTATTTT.

The chain joins TRBV27 to TRBJ2-7, with D perhaps matching TRBD2 (6 bases). Germline-derived CDR1 and CDR2 are MNHEY and SMNVEV (reference sequence). V lost 5 bases and J 5 bases, leaving 19 bases between the germline ends. The CDR3 is 15 residues long. Written as DNA, the CDR3 is TGTGCCAGCAGTCCATCCGGGACTTACCTTCACGAGCAGTACTTC. This encodes CASSPSGTYLHEQYF.

The chain combines TRBV7-9 with TRBJ1-1; D possibly corresponds to TRBD1 (6 bases). The germline V gene encodes CDR1 SEHNR and CDR2 FQNEAQ (reference sequence). This CDR3 is 12 amino acids long. V lost 5 bases and J lost 11, with 15 bases in between. The CDR3 bases are TGTGCCAGCAGCCGGGGGGCCGGCGAGGCTTTCTTT. Protein sequence: CASSRGAGEAFF.

The V gene is TRBV28, the J gene TRBJ2-7; D call uncertain. Germline V CDR1 and CDR2: MDHEN, SYDVKM. Trimming left V 3 bases short and J 0 bases short, with 9 bases between. This CDR3 spans 14 amino acids. The CDR3 loop reads CASSFTLSSYEQYF. CDR3 DNA sequence: TGTGCCAGCAGTTTCACCCTTAGCTCCTACGAGCAGTACTTC.

The chain joins TRBV21-1 to TRBJ1-1. TRBV21-1 is tagged as a pseudogene. The CDR3 is made up of 11 amino acids. The CDR3 here is CASKEDTEAFF. DNA for the CDR3: TGTGCCAGCAAAGAGGACACTGAAGCTTTCTTT.

J is TRBJ2-3 and V is TRBV27; D might be TRBD1 (6 bases). Germline loops: CDR1 MNHEY, CDR2 SMNVEV (reference sequence). The CDR3 is 16 amino acids. Trimming took 7 bases from V and 2 from J, leaving 19 bases between them. As DNA, the CDR3 is TGTGCCAGCACTCATACAGGGCCACGGCTCACAGATACGCAGTATTTT. Protein sequence: CASTHTGPRLTDTQYF.

The J gene is TRBJ1-2, the V gene TRBV6-5, with TRBD1 as a possible D gene (6 bases). Germline CDR1 reads MNHEY; CDR2 reads SVGAGI. CDR3 length: 12 amino acids. The V and J ends lost 5 bases and 8 bases respectively, with 12 bases between them. CDR3 sequence (DNA): TGTGCCAGCAGTCCTGGGGGCTACGGCTACACCTTC. Translated, it gives CASSPGGYGYTF.

V usage is TRBV21-1 and J usage is TRBJ1-5. TRBV21-1 is assigned pseudogene status. This CDR3 contains 16 residues. CDR3 loop: CASTPSREYKTQPQHF. CDR3 DNA sequence: TGTGCCAGCACCCCGTCCCGGGAATATAAGACTCAGCCCCAGCATTTT.